The rows below give T cell receptor beta chains drawn from one sample of a study of cytomegalovirus exposure and HLA in healthy donors. Using immunoSEQ multiplex PCR, the repertoire was profiled, and TCRdb retains in-frame clones only, with some absent. The sample carries more than 80,000 clones, roughly two thirds recorded once. Sequenced sample: PBMCs. The source is a female donor in good health and CMV-seronegative. The CDR3 runs from the conserved cysteine through the conserved F or W. D genes are given only for firm matches. Where a row states a size, it is once, few, many or the class of an expanded clone; other rows omit it.

v_call,j_call,d_call,clone_size,cdr3_nt,cdr3_aa
TRBV6-6,TRBJ1-1,TRBD1,.,TGTGCCAGCAGTTTGTCTCAGGGGGCTGAAGCTTTCTTT,CASSLSQGAEAFF
TRBV5-1,TRBJ1-1,.,few,TGCGCCAGCAGCCAAACTCTGCGACAGGCGGCGAGGAACACTGAAGCTTTCTTT,CASSQTLRQAARNTEAFF
TRBV5-8,TRBJ1-1,.,.,TGTGCCAGCAGCTTTAACAGGGACACTGAAGCTTTCTTT,CASSFNRDTEAFF
TRBV2,TRBJ2-3,TRBD1,.,TGTGCCAGCAGGGCAGGGGGCCTCACAGATACGCAGTATTTT,CASRAGGLTDTQYF
TRBV19,TRBJ1-1,TRBD1,.,TGTGCCAGTAGCGACAGGGCAACGAACACTGAAGCTTTCTTT,CASSDRATNTEAFF
TRBV29-1,TRBJ2-5,TRBD2,.,TGCAGCGTTGAAACGGCTAGCGGTATAGAGACCCAGTACTTC,CSVETASGIETQYF
TRBV28,TRBJ2-6,.,.,TGTGCCAGCAGTTTATTTGTTCAATCTGGGGCCAACGTCCTGACTTTC,CASSLFVQSGANVLTF
TRBV7-9,TRBJ1-2,TRBD1,.,TGTGCCAGCAGCCCGCTTTTCAGGGGGATCTATGGCTACACCTTC,CASSPLFRGIYGYTF
TRBV5-4,TRBJ2-7,TRBD2,.,TGTGCCAGTAAGACTAGCGGGAATAGATACGAGCAGTACTTC,CASKTSGNRYEQYF
TRBV11-2,TRBJ2-7,.,.,TGTGCCAGCACCCCAACGGCGGGAAGGTTTGTCGAGCAGTACTTC,CASTPTAGRFVEQYF
TRBV2,TRBJ2-6,TRBD2,.,TGTGCCAGCAGTGAACTAGCGGGAGCCTCTGGGGCCAACGTCCTGACTTTC,CASSELAGASGANVLTF
TRBV5-5,TRBJ2-2,TRBD2,.,TGTGCCAGCAGCTTGGGACTAGCGGGAGTGAACACCGGGGAGCTGTTTTTT,CASSLGLAGVNTGELFF
TRBV28,TRBJ1-5,TRBD1,.,TGTGCCAGCACTGCCACATTAGGGACAGGGGGAGCTCATCAGCCCCAGCATTTT,CASTATLGTGGAHQPQHF
TRBV11-1,TRBJ2-3,TRBD2,.,TGTGCCAGCACCCTGCGGGAGTACACAGATACGCAGTATTTT,CASTLREYTDTQYF
TRBV7-3,TRBJ2-2,.,.,TGTGCCAGCAGCAACAGGAACACCGGGGAGCTGTTTTTT,CASSNRNTGELFF
TRBV2,TRBJ1-5,.,.,TGTGCCAGCAGGGCGGGGAACAGTCTATATCAGCCCCAGCATTTT,CASRAGNSLYQPQHF
TRBV28,TRBJ1-2,TRBD1,.,TGTGCCAGCAGTTTAACTGAAAACTTCCGGGACAGGGGAGGCTACACCTTC,CASSLTENFRDRGGYTF
TRBV2,TRBJ1-2,TRBD1,.,TGTGCCAGCAGTGGGGGGGACAGTAGAGGCTACACCTTC,CASSGGDSRGYTF
TRBV7-8,TRBJ1-6,.,.,TGTGCCAGCAGCTTGTGGGGGGTGGGCTATAATTCACCCCTCCACTTT,CASSLWGVGYNSPLHF
TRBV27,TRBJ1-5,TRBD1,few,TGTGCCAGCAGTTTATCGGGACAGGCTAATCAGCCCCAGCATTTT,CASSLSGQANQPQHF
TRBV15,TRBJ2-3,TRBD2,.,TGTGCCACCAGCAGAGAAAGATTAGCGGGAGGTGCAGATACGCAGTATTTT,CATSRERLAGGADTQYF
TRBV5-5,TRBJ2-1,.,few,TGTGCCAGTACAAACACGGGGATTAATGAGCAGTTCTTC,CASTNTGINEQFF
TRBV18,TRBJ1-1,TRBD1,.,TGTGCCAGCTCACCAGAAACAGGGGAAATAACTGAAGCTTTCTTT,CASSPETGEITEAFF
TRBV18,TRBJ2-5,TRBD2,.,TGTGCCAGCTCGTGGGACGGGAGGAACCAAGAGACCCAGTACTTC,CASSWDGRNQETQYF
TRBV2,TRBJ1-1,.,.,TGTGCCAGCAGATCTCAGACAGTCACGAACACTGAAGCTTTCTTT,CASRSQTVTNTEAFF
TRBV27,TRBJ2-3,.,.,TGTGCCAGCAGTTGGGGCGGTTACACAGATACGCAGTATTTT,CASSWGGYTDTQYF
TRBV10-3,TRBJ1-1,TRBD1,once,TGTGCCATCGGACAGGGGGCCTTTGGAACTGAAGCTTTCTTT,CAIGQGAFGTEAFF